This T cell receptor (beta chain) was documented in a study of spatial heterogeneity in lung cancer. TCRdb re-called the 5' RACE reads through MiXCR, storing one row per CDR3 protein. In the table there are 15,000 to 20,000 distinct CDR3 sequences, around 21% of which are singletons. Noted time point: sample taken at primary tumor resection. Tumor, nontumor lung or frozen PBMC supplied whole RNA that was sequenced unsorted. Patients with untreated early-stage non-small cell lung cancer, numbering 72, were the donors. CDR3 length: 16 amino acids. Germline trimming cut 4 bases from V and 4 bases from J; bases unmatched to any gene: 7. The V gene's germline CDR1 is MNHEY and CDR2 SVGEGT. This clonotype was counted at least ten times.

The chain recombines TRBV6-2 or TRBV6-3 with TRBJ2-3; 11 nucleotides match TRBD1. The sequenced sample was PBMCs, obtained at surgery. The TCR sequence derives from a female donor with early-stage non-small cell lung cancer. CDR3 nucleotides: TGTGCCAGCAGTTCCGCCGGACAGGGGGCCTCAGATACGCAGTATTTT. Protein product: CASSSAGQGASDTQYF.